Below, 9 T cell receptor beta chains from the same sample are listed, as sequenced in a study of cytomegalovirus exposure and HLA in healthy donors. With 60 Vbeta and 13 Jbeta primers, the PCR was carried out. Method: immunoSEQ multiplex PCR; TCRdb's copy keeps in-frame clones and lacks some. The data contain about 190,000 clones, more than 65% of them seen just once; the ten biggest clones take up 2.5% to 4%. Sequencing used PBMCs. All receptors come from a woman in her twenties or thirties in good health and CMV-seropositive.

The V gene is TRBV4-1, the J gene TRBJ2-3, with TRBD2 matching over 8 bases. The CDR3 runs 16 residues. The ends lost 2 bases at V and 3 bases at J; junction bases unmatched: 7. Looked up from germline, CDR1 is MGHRA and CDR2 is YSYEKL. The CDR3 reads CASSQLIAGLTDTQYF. CDR3 in DNA: TGCGCCAGCAGCCAATTGATAGCGGGACTAACAGATACGCAGTATTTT.

This clone was observed a few times. The CDR3 DNA sequence: TGTGCCAGCAGCCAAACCGTCGGACAGGCCTACGAGCAGTACTTC. This codes for CASSQTVGQAYEQYF. The genes are TRBV27 and TRBJ2-7; 7 bases are shared with TRBD1. J gave up 2 bases and V 6 bases, and 10 bases lay outside the gene matches. The germline gives CDR1 MNHEY, CDR2 SMNVEV (reference sequence). The CDR3 is 15 residues long.

The chain is built from TRBV6-5 and TRBJ1-2, with a weak D call TRBD1 (6 bases). Germline V gene data show CDR1 as MNHEY and CDR2 as SVGAGI. This CDR3 is 13 amino acids long. Written as DNA, the CDR3 is TGTGTCTCAGGGGCTCTCCTCAATTATGGCTACACCTTC. This sequence encodes CVSGALLNYGYTF.

This rearrangement joins TRBV19 to TRBJ1-1; 7 bases align to TRBD1. The germline CDR1 and CDR2 sequences are LNHDA and SQIVND (reference sequence). The CDR3 contains 13 residues. Trimming took 7 bases from V and 1 from J; bases not matched to a gene: 3. The CDR3 region has the DNA TGTGCCAGTAAAAGGACAGGGAACACTGAAGCTTTCTTT. Translation: CASKRTGNTEAFF.

The chain joins TRBV2 to TRBJ2-2; D gene unclear. The V gene's germline CDR1 is SNHLY and CDR2 FYNNEI. Trimming stripped 4 bases from V and 7 bases from J, with 10 bases between. The CDR3 spans 13 residues. The CDR3 sequence is CASSALSGGELFF. DNA for the CDR3: TGTGCCAGCAGTGCCCTGAGTGGCGGGGAGCTGTTTTTT. The full variable domain, completed using reference TRBV2 and TRBJ2-2, is EPEVTQTPSHQVTQMGQEVILRCVPISNHLYFYWYRQILGQKVEFLVSFYNNEISEKSEIFDDQFSVERPDGSNFTLKIRSTKLEDSAMYFCASSALSGGELFFGEGSRLTVL.

The chain couples TRBV5-1 to TRBJ2-5; D perhaps matches TRBD2 (6 bases). Trimming took off 3 bases at V and 5 bases at J, with 8 bases between the two ends. The CDR3 is made up of 12 amino acids. The germline V gene encodes CDR1 SGHRS and CDR2 YFSETQ. The CDR3 spells CASSSAGETQYF. CDR3 nucleotide sequence: TGCGCCAGCAGCTCCGCGGGGGAGACCCAGTACTTC.

The rearrangement links TRBV27 to TRBJ2-7; possible D gene TRBD2, 7 bases. This CDR3 has 14 residues. From germline, CDR1 is MNHEY and CDR2 SMNVEV (reference sequence). The V end was cut by 5 bases, the J end by 0 bases, with 11 bases between. The CDR3 protein is CASSGGASSYEQYF. The CDR3, as DNA: TGTGCCAGCAGTGGGGGGGCTTCCTCCTACGAGCAGTACTTC.

This chain joins TRBV14 and TRBJ2-7, with TRBD2 matching over 9 bases. The V gene end was trimmed by 1 base and the J gene end by 0 bases; junction bases not matched to a gene: 7. In germline, CDR1 is SGHDN, CDR2 FVKESK. The length of the CDR3 is 17 residues. The CDR3 is CASSQAGTSTLSYEQYF. DNA of the CDR3: TGTGCCAGCAGCCAAGCCGGGACTAGCACCCTCTCCTACGAGCAGTACTTC.

This clone was detected a few times. The chain couples TRBV19 to TRBJ1-1; TRBD1 matches 8 bases. The CDR3 length is 15 residues. The V segment lost 3 bases and the J segment 5 bases; nucleotides outside the gene matches: 8. Germline CDR1 reads LNHDA; CDR2 reads SQIVND (reference sequence). DNA of the CDR3: TGTGCCAGTAGTATCGGTGCAGGGGGCACGACTGAAGCTTTCTTT. Translation: CASSIGAGGTTEAFF.